Following are 2 T cell receptor beta chains from one sample sequenced in a study of CDR3 diversity in severe acne. TCRdb called the PCR reads again in MiXCR, with one record for every CDR3 protein. The sample lists some 90,000 distinct CDR3 sequences; less than 65% were seen once. Input material: blood. These receptors all come from a male donor with severe acne vulgaris.

This clonotype was seen many times. The chain combines TRBV25-1 with TRBJ1-6; D is perhaps TRBD1 (5 bases). Germline lookup yields CDR1 MGHDK and CDR2 SYGVNS. Deletions cut 3 bases from V and 7 bases from J, with 7 bases between. This CDR3 contains 13 residues. The CDR3 coding sequence is TGTGCCAGCAGTGATCCAGGGAATTCACCCCTCCACTTT. It translates to CASSDPGNSPLHF. The variable domain in full, with the rest retrieved from reference TRBV25-1 and TRBJ1-6, is EADIYQTPRYLVIGTGKKITLECSQTMGHDKMYWYQQDPGMELHLIHYSYGVNSTEKGDLSSESTVSRIRTEHFPLTLESARPSHTSQYLCASSDPGNSPLHFGNGTRLTVT.

The chain has TRBV20-1 and TRBJ1-5, with 11 bases matching TRBD1. Germline V lookup: CDR1 DFQATT, CDR2 SNEGSKA (reference sequence). CDR3 length: 15 residues. This CDR3 reads CSGTGGGGSNQPQHF. The CDR3 coding sequence is TGCAGCGGGACAGGGGGAGGGGGTAGCAATCAGCCCCAGCATTTT.